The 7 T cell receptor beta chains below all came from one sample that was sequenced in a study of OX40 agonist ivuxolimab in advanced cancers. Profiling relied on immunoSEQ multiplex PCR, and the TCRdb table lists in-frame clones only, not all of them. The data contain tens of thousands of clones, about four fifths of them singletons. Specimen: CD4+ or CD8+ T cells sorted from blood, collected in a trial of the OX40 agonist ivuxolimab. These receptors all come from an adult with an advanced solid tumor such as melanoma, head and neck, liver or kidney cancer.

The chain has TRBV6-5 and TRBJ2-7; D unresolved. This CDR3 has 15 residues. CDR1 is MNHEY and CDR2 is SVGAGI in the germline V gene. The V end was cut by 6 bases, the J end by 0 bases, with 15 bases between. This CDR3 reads CASSVLPGTSYEQYF. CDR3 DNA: TGTGCCAGCAGCGTCCTGCCGGGTACCTCCTACGAGCAGTACTTC.

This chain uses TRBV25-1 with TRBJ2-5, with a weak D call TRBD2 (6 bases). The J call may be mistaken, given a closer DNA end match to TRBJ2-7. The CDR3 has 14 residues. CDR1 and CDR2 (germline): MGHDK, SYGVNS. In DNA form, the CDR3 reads TGTGCCAGCAGTGTTACGGGGGTTACATACGAGCAGTACTTC. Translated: CASSVTGVTYEQYF.

The CDR3 protein is CASSIETGNGYTF. The CDR3 DNA sequence: TGTGCCAGTAGTATAGAAACAGGGAATGGCTACACCTTC. V usage is TRBV19 and J usage is TRBJ1-2; perhaps TRBD1 as D (6 bases). V lost 0 bases and J 6 bases, leaving 8 bases between the germline ends. The germline V gene has CDR1 LNHDA and CDR2 SQIVND (reference sequence). The CDR3 runs to 13 residues.

The CDR3 loop reads CAWRDRDEQYF. DNA for the CDR3: TGTGCCTGGAGGGATAGGGACGAGCAGTACTTC. The rearrangement links TRBV30 to TRBJ2-7; unclear D gene. The V and J ends lost 3 bases and 5 bases respectively, with 8 bases between them. This CDR3 has 11 amino acids. Per the germline V gene, CDR1 is GTSNPN and CDR2 is SVGIG (reference sequence).

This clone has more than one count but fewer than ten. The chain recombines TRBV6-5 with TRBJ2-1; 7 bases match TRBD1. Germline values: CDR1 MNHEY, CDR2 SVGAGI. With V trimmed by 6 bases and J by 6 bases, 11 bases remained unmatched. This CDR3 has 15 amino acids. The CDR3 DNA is TGTGCCAGCAGGCCAGACAGGGAAGGCGTCAATGAGCAGTTCTTC. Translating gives CASRPDREGVNEQFF.

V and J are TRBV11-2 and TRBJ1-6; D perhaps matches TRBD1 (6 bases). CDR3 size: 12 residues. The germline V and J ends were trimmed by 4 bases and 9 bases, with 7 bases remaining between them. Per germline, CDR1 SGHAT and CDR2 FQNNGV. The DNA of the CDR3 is TGTGCCAGCAGCTCCAGGGGTTCACCCCTCCACTTT. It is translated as CASSSRGSPLHF.

CDR3 nucleotides: TGTGCCACCAGGGTTACAGGGGGCTCTGGCGAGCAGTACTTC. Translation gives CATRVTGGSGEQYF. J is TRBJ2-7 and V is TRBV10-3; TRBD1 aligns across 9 bases. V lost 10 bases, J lost 6 bases, and 13 bases stayed unmatched. CDR1 and CDR2 (germline): ENHRY, SYGVKD. This CDR3 region has 14 residues.